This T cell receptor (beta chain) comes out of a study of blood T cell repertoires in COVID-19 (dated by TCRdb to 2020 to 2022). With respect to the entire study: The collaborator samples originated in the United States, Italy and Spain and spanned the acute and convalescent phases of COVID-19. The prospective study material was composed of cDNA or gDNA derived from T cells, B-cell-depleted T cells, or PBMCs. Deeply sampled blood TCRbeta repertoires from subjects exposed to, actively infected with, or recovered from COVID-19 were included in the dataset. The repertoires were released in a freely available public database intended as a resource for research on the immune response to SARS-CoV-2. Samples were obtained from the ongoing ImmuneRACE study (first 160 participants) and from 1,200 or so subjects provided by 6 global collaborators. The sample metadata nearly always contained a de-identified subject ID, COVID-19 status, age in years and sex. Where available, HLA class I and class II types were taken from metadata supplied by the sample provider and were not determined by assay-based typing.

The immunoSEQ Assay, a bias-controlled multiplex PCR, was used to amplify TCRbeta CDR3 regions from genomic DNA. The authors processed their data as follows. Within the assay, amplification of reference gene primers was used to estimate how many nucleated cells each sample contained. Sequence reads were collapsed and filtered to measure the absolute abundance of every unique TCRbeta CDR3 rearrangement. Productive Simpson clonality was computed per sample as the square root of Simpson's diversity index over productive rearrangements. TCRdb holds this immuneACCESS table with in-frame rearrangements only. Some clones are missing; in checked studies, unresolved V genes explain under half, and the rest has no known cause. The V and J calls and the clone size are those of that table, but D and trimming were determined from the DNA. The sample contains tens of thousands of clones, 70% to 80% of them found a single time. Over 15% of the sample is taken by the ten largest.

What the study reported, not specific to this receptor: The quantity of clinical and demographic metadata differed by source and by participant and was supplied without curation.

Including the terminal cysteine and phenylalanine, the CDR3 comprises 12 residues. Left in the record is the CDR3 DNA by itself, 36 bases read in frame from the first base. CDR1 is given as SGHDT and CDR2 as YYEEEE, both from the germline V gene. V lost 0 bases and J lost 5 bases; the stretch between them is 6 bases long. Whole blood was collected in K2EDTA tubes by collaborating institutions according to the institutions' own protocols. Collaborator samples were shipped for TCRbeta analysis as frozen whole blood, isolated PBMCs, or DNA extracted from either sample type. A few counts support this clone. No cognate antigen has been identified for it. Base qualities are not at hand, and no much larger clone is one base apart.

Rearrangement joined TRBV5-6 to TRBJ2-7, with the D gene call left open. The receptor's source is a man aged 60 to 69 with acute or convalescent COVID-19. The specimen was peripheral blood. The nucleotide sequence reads TGTGCCAGCAGCTTGGCTGTAAACGAGCAGTACTTC. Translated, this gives CASSLAVNEQYF.